This T cell receptor beta chain was sequenced for a study of T cell repertoires in cytomegalovirus infection. Study-level background: Matching HLA type, along with CMV infection, was indicated by public TCR beta signatures. Points from the study as a whole: The study found HLA-C-restricted CMV-specific TCR beta clonotypes dominating the ex vivo response.

This CDR3 contains 16 residues. Germline V gene data show CDR1 as SGHTA and CDR2 as FQGNSA. V was pared by 4 bases and J by 5 bases, with 13 bases of the junction left unmatched. The table lists this clonotype with many counts. Its antigen remains unidentified. TCRdb passed the reads through MiXCR, listing each CDR3 protein once. The repertoire has 310,000 or so distinct CDR3 sequences, roughly 15% of them found once; the top ten carry around 12%. This clonotype was obtained from a human donor in good health (CMV status not recorded). Some clones in this sample may be carry-over from other donors' samples. The specimen sequenced was PBMCs. This chain joins TRBV7-2 and TRBJ1-2; TRBD1 matches at 7 bases. CDR3 sequence (DNA): TGTGCCAGCAGCTCTAACGGGGGACAGAGAGAATATGGCTACACCTTC. It encodes CASSSNGGQREYGYTF.